Listed here are 30 T cell receptor beta chains from one sample, sequenced in a study of identical twins. TCRdb analysed the 5' RACE reads with MiXCR anew, one entry per CDR3 protein. The repertoire holds about 890,000 distinct CDR3 sequences, with over 9% as singletons. The same data also went into a second study, on yellow fever vaccine responses in identical twins.

Sequenced input: PBMCs. Source of these receptors: a woman aged 18-29 years in good health.

The rearrangement uses TRBV7-3 and TRBJ2-7; D is undetermined. CDR3 size: 14 residues. V was trimmed by 5 bases and J by 5 bases, leaving 16 bases between them. Per germline, CDR1 SGHTA and CDR2 FQGTGA. The CDR3 sequence: CASSLRVDGHEQYF. CDR3 coding DNA: TGTGCCAGCAGCCTAAGGGTAGATGGGCACGAGCAGTACTTC.

The V gene is TRBV5-1, the J gene TRBJ2-5; perhaps D is TRBD1 or TRBD2 (6 bases each). V lost 0 bases and J lost 7, with 16 bases in between. This CDR3 comprises 15 residues. CDR1 and CDR2 (germline): SGHRS, YFSETQ. The CDR3 region is CASSLGPGLQGTQYF. CDR3 DNA sequence: TGCGCCAGCAGCTTGGGACCTGGACTACAGGGGACCCAGTACTTC.

The gene calls are TRBV2 and TRBJ2-3, with D tentatively TRBD2 (5 bases). This CDR3 is 14 amino acids long. CDR1 and CDR2 (germline): SNHLY, FYNNEI. V gave up 2 bases and J gave up 10 bases, with 16 bases separating them. For the CDR3, the DNA is TGTGCCAGCAGTGAAAACTCCCGAAGCGGTCCGCAGTATTTT. Protein product: CASSENSRSGPQYF.

The V gene is TRBV7-2, the J gene TRBJ2-2; D unresolved. Trimming cost V 10 bases and J 3 bases, with 15 bases left between them. The CDR3 totals 14 residues. Germline values: CDR1 SGHTA, CDR2 FQGNSA. The CDR3 DNA sequence: TGTGCCACCCAACAAAGGATGGACACCGGGGAGCTGTTTTTT. Translated, it gives CATQQRMDTGELFF.

The V gene is TRBV20-1, the J gene TRBJ1-6, with a possible D match to TRBD1 (5 bases). V was pared by 0 bases and J by 7 bases, with 16 bases between. Germline V gene data show CDR1 as DFQATT and CDR2 as SNEGSKA (reference sequence). This CDR3 contains 16 residues. Here the CDR3 reads CSARDGGGQGNSPLHF. For the CDR3, the DNA is TGCAGTGCTAGAGATGGTGGTGGGCAGGGAAATTCACCCCTCCACTTT.

This clonotype was seen a handful of times. The chain combines TRBV20-1 with TRBJ1-1, with 7 bases aligning to TRBD1. The CDR3 runs 16 residues. V was clipped by 7 bases and J by 4 bases; unmatched bases: 18. The V gene's germline CDR1 is DFQATT and CDR2 SNEGSKA (reference sequence). The CDR3 nucleotides are TGCAGTGTCCCAAATCAAATCAGGGGGGCGGCCACTGAAGCTTTCTTT. This sequence encodes CSVPNQIRGAATEAFF.

The chain links TRBV9 to TRBJ2-1, with TRBD2 matching 8 bases. CDR3 length: 16 amino acids. V shed 0 bases and J 2 bases; nucleotides not matched to a gene: 4. CDR1 SGDLS and CDR2 YYNGEE come from the germline V gene. The CDR3: CASSVVLAGTYNEQFF. In nucleotides, the CDR3 is TGTGCCAGCAGCGTAGTGTTAGCGGGGACCTACAATGAGCAGTTCTTC.

This clonotype was picked up a small number of times. V gene TRBV29-1 combines with J gene TRBJ1-1; 10 positions match TRBD1. Germline CDR1 is SQVTM and CDR2 is ANQGSEA. V lost 7 bases, J lost 0 bases, and 5 bases stayed unmatched. This CDR3 has 14 amino acids. Here the CDR3 reads CSGRQGAMNTEAFF. CDR3 nucleotide sequence: TGCAGCGGCCGACAGGGGGCTATGAACACTGAAGCTTTCTTT.

This clonotype was counted a few times. The rearrangement joins TRBV6-1 to TRBJ1-3, with D hard to call. CDR3 length equals 14 residues. Trimming removed 2 bases at V and 3 bases at J, with 8 bases between. Germline V lookup: CDR1 MNHNS, CDR2 SASEGT. This CDR3 reads CASSESRNGNTIYF. The CDR3 bases are TGTGCCAGCAGTGAAAGTCGGAATGGAAACACCATATATTTT.

The chain is built from TRBV5-1 and TRBJ2-6; D may be TRBD1 (5 bases). Germline V lookup: CDR1 SGHRS, CDR2 YFSETQ. The CDR3 contains 16 residues. The V and J ends lost 0 bases and 0 bases respectively, with 7 bases between them. CDR3 protein: CASSLGQSSGANVLTF. The DNA for the CDR3 is TGCGCCAGCAGCTTGGGACAGTCCTCTGGGGCCAACGTCCTGACTTTC.

This clonotype was observed at least ten times. The J gene is TRBJ2-2, the V gene TRBV29-1; 9 bases match TRBD1. The CDR3 covers 12 residues. Germline V gene sequence: CDR1 SQVTM, CDR2 ANQGSEA. V trimming: 4 bases; J trimming: 6 bases; junction bases outside the gene matches: 0. CDR3 sequence: CSVGDRAGELFF. The CDR3 region has the DNA TGCAGCGTTGGGGACAGGGCCGGGGAGCTGTTTTTT.

V and J are TRBV4-1 and TRBJ2-1; D is possibly TRBD2 (5 bases). V was cut by 4 bases and J by 8 bases, with 21 bases left in between. The CDR3 contains 16 residues. The germline gives CDR1 MGHRA, CDR2 YSYEKL. CDR3 residues: CASSLRFALAGHEQFF. CDR3 nucleotide sequence: TGCGCCAGCAGCCTACGCTTCGCCCTGGCGGGTCATGAGCAGTTCTTC.

The chain combines TRBV20-1 with TRBJ2-7; possibly TRBD1 for D (5 bases). The CDR3 consists of 13 residues. In germline, CDR1 is DFQATT, CDR2 SNEGSKA (reference sequence). The V end lost 3 bases, the J end lost 1 base, and 10 bases lay between the germline ends. CDR3 in DNA: TGCAGTGCTAGTAAGGGGTTTTCCTACGAGCAGTACGTC. It codes for CSASKGFSYEQYV.

This clonotype was observed a handful of times. This chain links TRBV18 with TRBJ2-1; D could derive from TRBD1 or TRBD2 (5 bases each). The CDR3 covers 17 residues. Between the trimmed V and J ends, which lost 4 bases and 0 bases, there was a span of 16 bases. The germline gives CDR1 KGHSH, CDR2 LQKENI. As DNA, the CDR3 is TGTGCCAGCTCACTAAATCCCGGGACGGTCTCCTACAATGAGCAGTTCTTC. Its translation: CASSLNPGTVSYNEQFF.

V gene TRBV5-4 combines with J gene TRBJ2-5; no reliable D call. CDR1 and CDR2 (germline): SGHNT, YYREEE (reference sequence). This CDR3 has 14 amino acids. V shed 1 base and J shed 5 bases, with 12 bases lying between them. The DNA for the CDR3 is TGTGCCAGCAGCTTGAGGAGTAGCACTGAGACCCAGTACTTC. Encoded protein: CASSLRSSTETQYF.

J is TRBJ2-7 and V is TRBV28; D gene uncertain. Trimming took off 5 bases at V and 4 bases at J, with 15 bases between the two ends. CDR3 length equals 14 residues. Per the germline V gene, CDR1 is MDHEN and CDR2 is SYDVKM. CDR3: CASSPSLDLYEQYF. For the CDR3, the DNA is TGTGCCAGCAGTCCTTCCCTGGACCTTTACGAGCAGTACTTC. Using reference TRBV28 and TRBJ2-7 for the parts outside the CDR3, the full variable domain is DVKVTQSSRYLVKRTGEKVFLECVQDMDHENMFWYRQDPGLGLRLIYFSYDVKMKEKGDIPEGYSVSREKKERFSLILESASTNQTSMYLCASSPSLDLYEQYFGPGTRLTVT.

This clonotype has only a few counts. The V and J genes are TRBV7-8 and TRBJ2-7; a weak D match, TRBD2 (6 bases). The CDR3 is made up of 16 amino acids. Germline loops: CDR1 SGHVS, CDR2 FQNEAQ. V gave up 1 base and J gave up 1 base, with 14 bases separating them. The CDR3 protein is CASSLEASAKSYEQYF. The CDR3 DNA reads as TGTGCCAGCAGCTTAGAGGCTAGCGCGAAATCCTACGAGCAGTACTTC. The variable domain in full, with the rest retrieved from reference TRBV7-8 and TRBJ2-7, is GAGVSQSPRYKVAKRGQDVALRCDPISGHVSLFWYQQALGQGPEFLTYFQNEAQLDKSGLPSDRFFAERPEGSVSTLKIQRTQQEDSAVYLCASSLEASAKSYEQYFGPGTRLTVT.

The chain is built from TRBV20-1 and TRBJ2-7; D may match TRBD1 or TRBD2 (7 bases each). This CDR3 is built from 19 residues. Germline V gene lookup returns CDR1 DFQATT and CDR2 SNEGSKA (reference sequence). V was shortened by 1 base and J by 1 base, with 26 bases between the two germline ends. CDR3 loop: CSARAIGGGRQGKSYEQYV. The CDR3 DNA sequence: TGCAGTGCTAGAGCGATTGGGGGGGGGAGACAGGGAAAGTCCTACGAGCAGTACGTC.

In its sample, this clonotype was seen a few times. CDR3 DNA sequence: TGTGCCACCAGCAGTCGGGACAAGGATAATTCACCCCTCCACTTT. Translated: CATSSRDKDNSPLHF. The V call is TRBV15, the J call TRBJ1-6, with a tentative D call TRBD1 (6 bases). Trimming shortened V by 3 bases and J by 5 bases, and 11 bases separated the two germline ends. CDR1 is LNHNV, CDR2 YYDKDF, per germline (reference sequence). There are 15 residues in the CDR3.

This clonotype was seen ten or more times. This rearrangement joins TRBV7-3 to TRBJ2-1; 11 positions match TRBD2. This CDR3 has 15 residues. Germline CDR1 is SGHTA and CDR2 is FQGTGA. V shed 5 bases, J shed 4 bases, and the junction held 4 bases outside the gene matches. The CDR3 is CASSQTSGRYNEQFF. Here the CDR3 DNA reads TGTGCCAGCAGCCAAACTAGCGGGAGATACAATGAGCAGTTCTTC.

This clonotype was picked up a small number of times. The J gene is TRBJ2-7, the V gene TRBV2; 8 nucleotides align to TRBD2. J was trimmed by 0 bases and V by 8 bases; bases with no gene match: 3. CDR1 is SNHLY and CDR2 is FYNNEI in the germline V gene. The CDR3 length is 13 residues. CDR3 coding DNA: TGTGCCAGCGGAAGCGGGAGCTCCTACGAGCAGTACTTC. Residues: CASGSGSSYEQYF.

The CDR3 here is CASSQEGPSRHGADTQYF. As DNA, the CDR3 is TGTGCCAGCAGCCAAGAGGGACCTAGTCGCCATGGGGCAGATACGCAGTATTTT. The rearrangement joins TRBV3-1 to TRBJ2-3, with D perhaps TRBD1 or TRBD2 (5 bases each). This CDR3 is built from 18 residues. Germline V gives CDR1 LGHDT, CDR2 YNNKEL (reference sequence). V lost 0 bases and J lost 4, with 20 bases in between.

This clonotype was detected only a few times. The chain recombines TRBV20-1 with TRBJ1-2, with no clear D. CDR3 length: 14 residues. The V and J ends lost 5 bases and 3 bases respectively, with 16 bases between them. Per the germline V gene, CDR1 is DFQATT and CDR2 is SNEGSKA (reference sequence). This CDR3 reads CSAPPAYPDYGYTF. The CDR3 DNA is TGCAGTGCTCCCCCGGCATACCCGGACTATGGCTACACCTTC.

The V gene is TRBV12-3 or TRBV12-4, the J gene TRBJ2-5, with 8 positions matching TRBD2. The ends lost 6 bases at V and 4 bases at J; junction bases unmatched: 10. The CDR3 consists of 15 residues. The CDR3 DNA reads TGTGCCAGCAGCCAGACTGCACGGGAGGGAGAGACCCAGTACTTC. Protein product: CASSQTAREGETQYF.

Ten or more counts support this clonotype. The chain carries TRBV6-5 and TRBJ2-7, with D tentatively TRBD2 (6 bases). Trimming cost V 2 bases and J 1 base, with 9 bases left between them. In germline, CDR1 is MNHEY, CDR2 SVGAGI. The CDR3 extends over 14 amino acids. The CDR3 here is CASSYGSGSYEQYF. The CDR3 bases are TGTGCCAGCAGTTACGGTAGCGGATCCTACGAGCAGTACTTC.

The chain has TRBV11-2 and TRBJ2-1, with 9 bases identical to TRBD2. CDR3 length: 16 residues. In germline, CDR1 is SGHAT, CDR2 FQNNGV. Trimming removed 4 bases from V and 8 bases from J; junction bases left unmatched: 12. CDR3 residues: CASSSVLAGVRDEQFF. CDR3 DNA sequence: TGTGCCAGCAGCTCCGTACTAGCGGGCGTCCGGGATGAGCAGTTCTTC. The full variable domain, in which reference TRBV11-2 and TRBJ2-1 provide the parts outside the CDR3, is EAGVAQSPRYKIIEKRQSVAFWCNPISGHATLYWYQQILGQGPKLLIQFQNNGVVDDSQLPKDRFSAERLKGVDSTLKIQPAKLEDSAVYLCASSSVLAGVRDEQFFGPGTRLTVL.

Many counts were recorded for this clonotype. This chain links TRBV12-3 or TRBV12-4 with TRBJ1-6, with TRBD1 matching over 11 bases. The CDR3 is 16 residues long. With V trimmed by 5 bases and J by 10 bases, 10 bases remained unmatched. This chain's CDR3 is CASSPRTGGVGSPLHF. In DNA form, the CDR3 reads TGTGCCAGCAGTCCCCGGACAGGGGGCGTAGGATCACCCCTCCACTTT.

This clonotype turned up a few times. The genes are TRBV2 and TRBJ2-7; 9 nucleotides agree with TRBD2. The germline V gene encodes CDR1 SNHLY and CDR2 FYNNEI. The ends lost 4 bases at V and 2 bases at J; junction bases unmatched: 3. This CDR3 region has 14 residues. The CDR3 loop is CASSAGTSTYEQYF. CDR3 DNA sequence: TGTGCCAGCAGTGCGGGGACTAGCACCTACGAGCAGTACTTC.

In this sample, this clonotype turned up a few times. The genes are TRBV21-1 and TRBJ2-7; TRBD1 was called by the table and not checked on the DNA. TRBV21-1 is given as a pseudogene. This CDR3 is built from 17 residues. CDR3 residues: CASSKVVPDSATYEQYF. The DNA for the CDR3 is TGTGCCAGCAGCAAAGTTGTCCCGGACAGTGCTACCTACGAGCAGTACTTC.

The J gene is TRBJ1-1, the V gene TRBV14; D not certain. Germline values: CDR1 SGHDN, CDR2 FVKESK. The CDR3 has 16 residues. V gave up 4 bases and J gave up 1 base, with 16 bases separating them. CDR3 nucleotide sequence: TGTGCCAGCAGCCCGACTATACATTTGGGGAACACTGAAGCTTTCTTT. It translates to CASSPTIHLGNTEAFF.